The 8 T cell receptor beta chains below were found in one sample sequenced in a study of Ad26.COV2.S vaccination and SARS-CoV-2 variants. Assay used: immunoSEQ multiplex PCR; TCRdb lists only in-frame clones, some missing. The sample has approximately 480,000 clones; around nine tenths are singletons. Described treatment: roughly 19 received Ad26.COV2.S at low or high dose, single or two shots; about five received placebo; per-sample allocation not given. Samples came from day 63 after the first vaccine or placebo injection. Sequenced here: peripheral blood, sampled in a trial of Ad26.COV2.S vaccine versus placebo. The receptors here all came from a person between 18 and 59 years old who received the Ad26.COV2.S COVID-19 vaccine or a placebo.

The J gene is TRBJ2-7, the V gene TRBV5-1, with TRBD2 matching over 8 bases. The CDR3 length is 15 residues. Germline V gene lookup returns CDR1 SGHRS and CDR2 YFSETQ. V was pared by 3 bases and J by 4 bases, with 9 bases of the junction left unmatched. CDR3 protein: CASSSTSGQIYEQYF. The CDR3 DNA reads as TGCGCCAGCAGCTCCACTAGCGGCCAGATATACGAGCAGTACTTC.

This chain joins TRBV5-1 and TRBJ1-4; 9 nucleotides align to TRBD1. The germline CDR1 and CDR2 sequences are SGHRS and YFSETQ. This CDR3 is built from 16 residues. V shed 4 bases, J shed 7 bases, and the junction held 11 bases outside the gene matches. The CDR3 here is CASSQGDRGWGEKLFF. The CDR3 region has the DNA TGCGCCAGCAGCCAAGGAGACAGGGGGTGGGGTGAAAAACTGTTTTTT.

This clone has a handful of counts. The CDR3 region is CASSPKWTGINNSPLHF. The CDR3 bases are TGTGCCAGCAGTCCCAAATGGACTGGGATTAATAATTCACCCCTCCACTTT. This rearrangement joins TRBV6-6 to TRBJ1-6; D unclear. The germline V gene encodes CDR1 MNHNY and CDR2 SVGAGI (reference sequence). Trimming cost V 5 bases and J 5 bases, with 19 bases left between them. The CDR3 runs to 17 residues.

The chain uses TRBV7-6 and TRBJ2-3; D might be TRBD2 (6 bases). The CDR3 totals 14 residues. Trimming pared 5 bases from V and 2 bases from J, leaving 11 bases between. In germline, CDR1 is SGHVS, CDR2 FNYEAQ. The CDR3 DNA is TGTGCCAGCAGCATCGGACTACCCACAGATACGCAGTATTTT. The encoded protein is CASSIGLPTDTQYF.

CDR3 residues: CASRTSGTRETQYF. CDR3 nucleotides: TGTGCCAGTAGAACGTCAGGGACGCGGGAGACCCAGTACTTC. The genes are TRBV19 and TRBJ2-5; D assignment may be TRBD1 or TRBD2 (5 bases each). The V gene lost 6 bases and the J gene lost 5 bases, with 16 bases spanning the gap. This CDR3 comprises 14 residues. Germline V gives CDR1 LNHDA, CDR2 SQIVND (reference sequence).

The gene calls are TRBV28 and TRBJ1-2; TRBD1 is a possible D gene (6 bases). The CDR3 consists of 16 residues. CDR1 MDHEN and CDR2 SYDVKM come from the germline V gene. Trimming took off 4 bases at V and 8 bases at J, with 23 bases between the two ends. CDR3 sequence: CASSSPGGEDLWGYTF. In DNA form, the CDR3 reads TGTGCCAGCAGTTCCCCCGGGGGCGAAGACCTGTGGGGCTACACCTTC.

The V and J genes are TRBV6-2 or TRBV6-3 and TRBJ2-1; TRBD2 matches at 9 bases. Germline CDR1 MNHEY, CDR2 SVGEGT. The CDR3 covers 16 residues. After removal of 2 bases from V and 6 bases from J, the junction contained 8 bases not matched to a gene. CDR3 loop: CASSYEAGGPRNEQFF. The CDR3 DNA is TGTGCCAGCAGTTACGAGGCGGGAGGGCCCCGCAATGAGCAGTTCTTC.

The rearrangement joins TRBV19 to TRBJ2-6; 7 nucleotides agree with TRBD2. This CDR3 is built from 21 residues. The V gene's germline CDR1 is LNHDA and CDR2 SQIVND (reference sequence). V trimming: 6 bases; J trimming: 0 bases; junction bases outside the gene matches: 20. The CDR3, as DNA: TGTGCCAGTAGAGGCGGGCTAGCGGCCAAGATTACACTCTCTGGGGCCAACGTCCTGACTTTC. Its translation is CASRGGLAAKITLSGANVLTF.